This note documents a single T cell receptor (beta chain) sequence. This sample was included in a study of radiotherapy plus CTLA-4 blockade in lung cancer. Here immunoSEQ multiplex PCR was the method, and the copy in TCRdb shows in-frame clones only, minus some. The sample includes 13,000 to 15,000 clones, about 71% seen only once; the top ten take about 46%. The CDR3 contains 17 residues. Germline loops: CDR1 SGDLS, CDR2 YYNGEE. Trimming at V came to 2 bases and at J to 2 bases, leaving 7 bases not matched to a gene. The sample here was peripheral blood, taken from a patient treated with radiotherapy plus ipilimumab. V gene TRBV9 combines with J gene TRBJ2-3; 11 nucleotides line up with TRBD2. The receptor comes from a human donor with non-small cell lung cancer whose response to radiotherapy plus ipilimumab could not be evaluated. For the CDR3, the DNA is TGTGCCAGCAGCGTTTCGACTAGCGGGGACCTCACAGATACGCAGTATTTT. It is translated as CASSVSTSGDLTDTQYF.